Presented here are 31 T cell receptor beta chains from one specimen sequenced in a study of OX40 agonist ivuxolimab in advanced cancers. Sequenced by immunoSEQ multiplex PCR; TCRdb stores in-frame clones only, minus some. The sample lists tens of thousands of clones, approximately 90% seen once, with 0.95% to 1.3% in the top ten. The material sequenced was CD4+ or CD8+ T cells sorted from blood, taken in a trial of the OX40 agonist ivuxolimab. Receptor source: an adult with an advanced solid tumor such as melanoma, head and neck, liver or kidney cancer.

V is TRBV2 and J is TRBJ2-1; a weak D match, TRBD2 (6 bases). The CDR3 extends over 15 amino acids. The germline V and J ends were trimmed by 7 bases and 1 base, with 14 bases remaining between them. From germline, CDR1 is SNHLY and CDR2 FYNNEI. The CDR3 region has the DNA TGTGCCAGCATGTGGACCGCGGGGTCCTACAATGAGCAGTTCTTC. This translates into CASMWTAGSYNEQFF.

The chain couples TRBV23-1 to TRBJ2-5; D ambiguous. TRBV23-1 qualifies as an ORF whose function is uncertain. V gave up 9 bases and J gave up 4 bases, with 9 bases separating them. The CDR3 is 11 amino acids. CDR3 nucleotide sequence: TGCGCCAGAAGGACGGCAGAGACCCAGTACTTC. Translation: CARRTAETQYF.

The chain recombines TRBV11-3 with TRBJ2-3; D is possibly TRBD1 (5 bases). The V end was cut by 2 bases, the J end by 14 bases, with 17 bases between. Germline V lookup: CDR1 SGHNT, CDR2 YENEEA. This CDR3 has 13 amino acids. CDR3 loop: CASSLIQGADRYF. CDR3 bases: TGTGCCAGCAGCTTAATTCAAGGGGCGGACCGGTATTTT.

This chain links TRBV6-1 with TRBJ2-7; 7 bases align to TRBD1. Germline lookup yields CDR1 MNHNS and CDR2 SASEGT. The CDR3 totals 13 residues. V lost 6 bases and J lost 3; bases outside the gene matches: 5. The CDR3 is CASSRDRNYEQYF. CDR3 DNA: TGTGCCAGCAGCCGGGACAGAAACTACGAGCAGTACTTC.

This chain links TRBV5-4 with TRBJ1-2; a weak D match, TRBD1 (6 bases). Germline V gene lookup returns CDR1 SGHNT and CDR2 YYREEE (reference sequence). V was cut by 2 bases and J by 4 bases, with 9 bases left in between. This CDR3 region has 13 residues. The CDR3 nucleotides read TGTGCCAGCAGCTTAGACAGGTTCTATGGCTACACCTTC. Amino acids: CASSLDRFYGYTF.

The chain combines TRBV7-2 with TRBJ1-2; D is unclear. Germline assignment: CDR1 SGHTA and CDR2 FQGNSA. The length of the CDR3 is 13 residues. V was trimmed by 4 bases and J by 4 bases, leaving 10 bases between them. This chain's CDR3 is CASSSPPVYGYTF. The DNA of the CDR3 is TGTGCCAGCAGCTCCCCCCCCGTCTATGGCTACACCTTC.

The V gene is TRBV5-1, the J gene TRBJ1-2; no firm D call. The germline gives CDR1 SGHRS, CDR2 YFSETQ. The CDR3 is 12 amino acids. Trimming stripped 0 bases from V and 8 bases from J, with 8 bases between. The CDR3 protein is CASSLDRLGYTF. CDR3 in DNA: TGCGCCAGCAGCTTGGACCGCCTGGGCTACACCTTC.

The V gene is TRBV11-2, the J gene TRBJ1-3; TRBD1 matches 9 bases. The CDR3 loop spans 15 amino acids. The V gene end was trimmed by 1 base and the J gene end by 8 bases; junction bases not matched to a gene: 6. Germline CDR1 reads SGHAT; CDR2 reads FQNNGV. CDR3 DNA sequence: TGTGCCAGCAGCTTAGCGGGACAGGGATGGGACACCATATATTTT. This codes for CASSLAGQGWDTIYF.

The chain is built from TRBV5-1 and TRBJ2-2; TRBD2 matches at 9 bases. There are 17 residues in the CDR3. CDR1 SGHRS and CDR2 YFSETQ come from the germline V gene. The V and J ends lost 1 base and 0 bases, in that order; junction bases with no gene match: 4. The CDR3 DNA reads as TGCGCCAGCAGCTTGATGGCTAGCGGGACGAACACCGGGGAGCTGTTTTTT. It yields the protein CASSLMASGTNTGELFF.

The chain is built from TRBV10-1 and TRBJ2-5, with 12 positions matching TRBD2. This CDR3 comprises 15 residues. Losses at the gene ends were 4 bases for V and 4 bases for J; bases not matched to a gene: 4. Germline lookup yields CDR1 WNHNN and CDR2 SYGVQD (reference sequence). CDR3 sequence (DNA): TGCGCCAGCAGTGGACTAGCGGGAGCTGGAGAGACCCAGTACTTC. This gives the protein CASSGLAGAGETQYF.

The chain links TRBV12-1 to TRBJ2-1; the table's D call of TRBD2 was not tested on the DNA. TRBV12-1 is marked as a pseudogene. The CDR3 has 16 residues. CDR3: CASSFSMRLQKNEQFF. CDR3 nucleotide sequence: TGTGCCAGCAGCTTTTCCATGAGACTACAGAAAAATGAGCAGTTCTTC.

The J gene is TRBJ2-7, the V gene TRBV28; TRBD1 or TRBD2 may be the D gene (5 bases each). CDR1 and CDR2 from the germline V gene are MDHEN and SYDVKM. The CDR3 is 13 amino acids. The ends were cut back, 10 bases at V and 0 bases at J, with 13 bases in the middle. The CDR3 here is CATWLGTSYEQYF. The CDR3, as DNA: TGTGCCACCTGGTTAGGGACCTCCTACGAGCAGTACTTC.

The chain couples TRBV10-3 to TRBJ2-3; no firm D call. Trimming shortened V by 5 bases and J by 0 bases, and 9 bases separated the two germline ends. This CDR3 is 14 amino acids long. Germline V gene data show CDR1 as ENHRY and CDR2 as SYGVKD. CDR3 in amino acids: CAISTGVSTDTQYF. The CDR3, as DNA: TGTGCCATCAGTACTGGCGTAAGCACAGATACGCAGTATTTT.

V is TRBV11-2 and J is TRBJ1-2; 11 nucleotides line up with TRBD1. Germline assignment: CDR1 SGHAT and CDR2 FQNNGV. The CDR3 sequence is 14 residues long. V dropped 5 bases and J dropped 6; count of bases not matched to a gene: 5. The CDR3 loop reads CASSPGDRGDGYTF. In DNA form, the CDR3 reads TGTGCCAGCAGCCCCGGGGACAGGGGGGATGGCTACACCTTC.

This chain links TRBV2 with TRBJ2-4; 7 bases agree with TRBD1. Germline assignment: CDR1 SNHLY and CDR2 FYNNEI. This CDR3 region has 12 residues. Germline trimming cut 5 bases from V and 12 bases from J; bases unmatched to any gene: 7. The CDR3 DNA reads TGTGCCAGCAGTAGGGTAGGGGGCTATCAGTACTTC. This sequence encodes CASSRVGGYQYF. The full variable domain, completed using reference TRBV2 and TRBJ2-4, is EPEVTQTPSHQVTQMGQEVILRCVPISNHLYFYWYRQILGQKVEFLVSFYNNEISEKSEIFDDQFSVERPDGSNFTLKIRSTKLEDSAMYFCASSRVGGYQYFGAGTRLSVL.

CDR3 DNA: TGTGCCTGGAACCCCGGGTCTATAGGTGGCTACACCTTC. It encodes CAWNPGSIGGYTF. The V and J genes are TRBV30 and TRBJ1-2; unclear D gene. V was cut by 4 bases and J by 7 bases, with 16 bases left in between. CDR1 is GTSNPN, CDR2 SVGIG, per germline (reference sequence). The CDR3 covers 13 residues.

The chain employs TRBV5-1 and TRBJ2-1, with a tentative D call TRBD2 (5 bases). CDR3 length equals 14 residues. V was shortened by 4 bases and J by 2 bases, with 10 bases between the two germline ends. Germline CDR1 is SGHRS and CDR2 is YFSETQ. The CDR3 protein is CASSPGNTYNEQFF. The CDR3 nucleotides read TGCGCCAGCAGCCCGGGAAATACCTACAATGAGCAGTTCTTC.

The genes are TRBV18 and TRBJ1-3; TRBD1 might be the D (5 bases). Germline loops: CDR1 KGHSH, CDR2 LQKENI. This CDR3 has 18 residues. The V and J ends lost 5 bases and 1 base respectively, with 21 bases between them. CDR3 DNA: TGTGCCAGCTCAGTGAAAAGCCCGAGTAGGGGATCTGGAAACACCATATATTTT. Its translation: CASSVKSPSRGSGNTIYF.

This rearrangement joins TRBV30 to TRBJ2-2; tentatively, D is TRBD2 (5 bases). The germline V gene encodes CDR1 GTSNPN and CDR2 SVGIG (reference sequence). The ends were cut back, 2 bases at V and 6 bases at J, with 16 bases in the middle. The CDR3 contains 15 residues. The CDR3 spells CAWSLLAVSSGELFF. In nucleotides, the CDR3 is TGTGCCTGGAGTCTGCTAGCAGTATCCTCCGGGGAGCTGTTTTTT.

DNA of the CDR3: TGTGCCAGCAGCCCCCGCGGGAGGCAGAGCACAGATACGCAGTATTTT. Encoded protein: CASSPRGRQSTDTQYF. The chain has TRBV7-2 and TRBJ2-3; TRBD2 agrees at 8 bases. The length of the CDR3 is 16 residues. Per the germline V gene, CDR1 is SGHTA and CDR2 is FQGNSA. With V trimmed by 5 bases and J by 0 bases, 7 bases remained unmatched.

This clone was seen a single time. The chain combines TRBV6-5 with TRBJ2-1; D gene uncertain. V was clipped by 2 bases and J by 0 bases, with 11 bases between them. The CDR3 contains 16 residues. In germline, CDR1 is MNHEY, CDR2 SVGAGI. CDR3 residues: CASSYLQKSSYNEQFF. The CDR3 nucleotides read TGTGCCAGCAGTTACCTACAAAAGAGCTCCTACAATGAGCAGTTCTTC.

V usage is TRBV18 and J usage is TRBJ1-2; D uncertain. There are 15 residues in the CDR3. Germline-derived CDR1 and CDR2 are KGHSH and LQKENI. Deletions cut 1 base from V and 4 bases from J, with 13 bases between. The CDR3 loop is CASSPQREVSYGYTF. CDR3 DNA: TGTGCCAGCTCACCACAACGCGAAGTCTCCTATGGCTACACCTTC.

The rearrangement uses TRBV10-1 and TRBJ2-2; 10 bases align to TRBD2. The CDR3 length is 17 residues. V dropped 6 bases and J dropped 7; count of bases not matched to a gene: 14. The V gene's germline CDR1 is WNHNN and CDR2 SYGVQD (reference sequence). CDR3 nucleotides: TGCGCCAGCAGCGCCCGAGCGGGAGGGCCTATAGGCGGGGAGCTGTTTTTT. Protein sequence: CASSARAGGPIGGELFF.

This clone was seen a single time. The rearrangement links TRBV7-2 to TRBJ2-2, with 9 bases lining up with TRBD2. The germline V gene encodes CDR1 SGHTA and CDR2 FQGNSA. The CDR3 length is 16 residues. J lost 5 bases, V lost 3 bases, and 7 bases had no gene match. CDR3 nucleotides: TGTGCCAGCAGCTTTTTAGCGGGAGTTAGGACCGGGGAGCTGTTTTTT. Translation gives CASSFLAGVRTGELFF.

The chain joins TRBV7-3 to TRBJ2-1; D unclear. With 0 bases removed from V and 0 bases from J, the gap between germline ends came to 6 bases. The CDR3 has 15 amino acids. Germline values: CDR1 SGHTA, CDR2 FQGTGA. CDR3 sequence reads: CASSLTMSSYNEQFF. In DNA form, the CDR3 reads TGTGCCAGCAGCTTAACCATGAGCTCCTACAATGAGCAGTTCTTC.

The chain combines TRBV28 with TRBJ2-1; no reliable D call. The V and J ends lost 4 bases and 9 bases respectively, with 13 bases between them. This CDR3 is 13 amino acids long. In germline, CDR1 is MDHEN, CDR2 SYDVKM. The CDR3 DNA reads TGTGCCAGCAGTTGGCCCCTGCACATTGAGCAGTTCTTC. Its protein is CASSWPLHIEQFF.

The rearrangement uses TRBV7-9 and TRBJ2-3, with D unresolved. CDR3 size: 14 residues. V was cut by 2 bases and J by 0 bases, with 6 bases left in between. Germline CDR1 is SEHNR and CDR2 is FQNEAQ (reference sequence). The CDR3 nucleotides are TGTGCCAGCAGCTTAATGGCTAGCACAGATACGCAGTATTTT. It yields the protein CASSLMASTDTQYF.

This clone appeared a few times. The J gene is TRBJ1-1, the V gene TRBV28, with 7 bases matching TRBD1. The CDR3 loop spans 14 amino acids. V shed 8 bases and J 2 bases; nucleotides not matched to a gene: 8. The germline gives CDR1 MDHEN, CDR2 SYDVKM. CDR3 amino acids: CASGDRDSNTEAFF. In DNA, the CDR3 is TGTGCCAGCGGTGATCGGGACAGCAACACTGAAGCTTTCTTT. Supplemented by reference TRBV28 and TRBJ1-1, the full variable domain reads DVKVTQSSRYLVKRTGEKVFLECVQDMDHENMFWYRQDPGLGLRLIYFSYDVKMKEKGDIPEGYSVSREKKERFSLILESASTNQTSMYLCASGDRDSNTEAFFGQGTRLTVV.

The CDR3 sequence: CPRSGSYEQYF. CDR3 in DNA: TGTCCTCGGAGCGGGAGCTACGAGCAGTACTTC. J is TRBJ2-7 and V is TRBV6-5; 8 nucleotides align to TRBD2. The CDR3 extends over 11 amino acids. The V gene's germline CDR1 is MNHEY and CDR2 SVGAGI.

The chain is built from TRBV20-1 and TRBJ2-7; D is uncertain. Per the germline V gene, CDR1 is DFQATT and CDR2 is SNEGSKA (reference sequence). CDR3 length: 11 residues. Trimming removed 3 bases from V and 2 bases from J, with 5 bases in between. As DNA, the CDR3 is TGCAGTGCTAGTGATCCCTACGAGCAGTACTTC. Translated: CSASDPYEQYF.

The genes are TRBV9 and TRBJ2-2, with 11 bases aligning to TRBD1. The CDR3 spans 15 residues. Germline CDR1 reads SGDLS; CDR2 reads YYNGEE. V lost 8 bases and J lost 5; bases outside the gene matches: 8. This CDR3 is CARNRDRGITGELFF. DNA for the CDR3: TGTGCCAGAAACCGGGACAGGGGGATTACCGGGGAGCTGTTTTTT.